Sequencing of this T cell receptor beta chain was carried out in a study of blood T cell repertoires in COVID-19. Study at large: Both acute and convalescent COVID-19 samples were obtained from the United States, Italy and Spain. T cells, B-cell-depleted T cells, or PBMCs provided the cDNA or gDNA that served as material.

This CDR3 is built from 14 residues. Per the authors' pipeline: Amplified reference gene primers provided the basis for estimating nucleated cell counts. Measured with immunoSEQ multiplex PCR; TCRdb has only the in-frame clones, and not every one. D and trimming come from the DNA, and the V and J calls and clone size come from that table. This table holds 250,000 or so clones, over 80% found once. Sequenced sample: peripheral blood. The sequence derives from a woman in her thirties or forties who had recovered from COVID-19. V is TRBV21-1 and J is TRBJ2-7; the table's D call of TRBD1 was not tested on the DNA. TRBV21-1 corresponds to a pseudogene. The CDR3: CASSTDRGRREQYF. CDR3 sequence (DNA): TGTGCCAGCAGCACGGACAGGGGGCGACGCGAGCAGTACTTC.